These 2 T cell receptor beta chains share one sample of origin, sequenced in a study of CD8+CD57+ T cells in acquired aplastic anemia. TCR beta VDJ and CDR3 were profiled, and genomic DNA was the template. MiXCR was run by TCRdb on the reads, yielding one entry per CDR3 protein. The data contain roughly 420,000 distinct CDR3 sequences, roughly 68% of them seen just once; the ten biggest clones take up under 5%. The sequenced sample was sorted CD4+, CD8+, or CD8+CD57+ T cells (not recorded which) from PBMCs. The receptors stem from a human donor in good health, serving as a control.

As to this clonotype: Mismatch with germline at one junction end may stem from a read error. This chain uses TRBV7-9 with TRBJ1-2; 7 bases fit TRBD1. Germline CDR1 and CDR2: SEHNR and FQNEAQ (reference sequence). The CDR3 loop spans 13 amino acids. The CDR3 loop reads CASSLDRVSEYTF. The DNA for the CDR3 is TGTGCCAGCAGTTTAGACAGGGTATCTGAGTACACCTTC.

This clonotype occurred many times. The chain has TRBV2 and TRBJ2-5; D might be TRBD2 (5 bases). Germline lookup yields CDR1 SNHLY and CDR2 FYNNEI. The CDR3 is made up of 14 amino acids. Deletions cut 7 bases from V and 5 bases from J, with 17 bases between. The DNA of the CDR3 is TGTGCCAGCAAGGGCACGGAAGGAGGTGAGACCCAGTACTTC. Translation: CASKGTEGGETQYF.